Listed below are T cell receptor beta chains from one sample, sequenced in a study of shared clonotypes between healthy human individuals. This table comes from immunoSEQ multiplex PCR, and its TCRdb copy is limited to in-frame clones, with some not included. The sample has around 1,900,000 clones, just under 95% seen once; the top ten hold more than 1.5%. The sequenced sample consisted of naive CD8+ T cells from PBMCs. The source is a man between 18 and 29 years old in good health. Some clones in this sample may be carry-over from other donors' samples. Both conserved end residues are trimmed from each CDR3. Each record gives: J gene, V gene, CDR3 protein.

TRBJ2-3 TRBV11-2 ASRSLAGVTDTQY
TRBJ2-1 TRBV28 ASSPGLAGGLFREQF
TRBJ2-7 TRBV5-4 ASSTRDRGWDEQY
TRBJ2-3 TRBV6-1 ASSEAPSGSTDTQY
TRBJ1-2 TRBV2 ASPDRDLYGYT
TRBJ1-5 TRBV5-8 ASSFRPENQPQH
TRBJ2-1 TRBV7-9 ASSANLRDEQF
TRBJ2-1 TRBV7-3 ASSLGGTYNEQF
TRBJ1-5 TRBV27 ASSPGRGQGNQPQH
TRBJ1-1 TRBV27 ASSLTGANTEAF
TRBJ2-5 TRBV15 ATSRGRQSQETQY
TRBJ1-1 TRBV5-8 ASSLGEGGRTEAF
TRBJ2-1 TRBV19 ASSGGVEQF
TRBJ2-7 TRBV30 AWSVDSVALGVEQY
TRBJ2-7 TRBV6-5 ASSYSSRGYEQY
TRBJ1-2 TRBV7-8 ASSLGVGEGYT
TRBJ2-7 TRBV6-1 ASSEVSGTSYEQY
TRBJ2-7 TRBV7-9 ASSLIPSGSSYEQY
TRBJ2-7 TRBV6-6 ASSYSGRSPYEQY
TRBJ2-7 TRBV29-1 SVGQGSYEQY
TRBJ2-1 TRBV15 ATSSPPGMRQTRDEQF
TRBJ1-1 TRBV6-1 ASIGTVNTEAF
TRBJ1-5 TRBV27 ASSLTGIGQPQH
TRBJ2-1 TRBV5-6 ASSFMGTGHNEQF
TRBJ2-7 TRBV5-8 ASSLRDLYEQY
TRBJ1-1 TRBV9 ASSKTRVDTEAF
TRBJ2-7 TRBV27 ASSYSKGDRISYEQY
TRBJ2-2 TRBV11-3 ASSFLPNTGELF
TRBJ2-1 TRBV4-2 ASSMTGLGSVVEQF
TRBJ2-2 TRBV9 ASSVNGHGAGELF
TRBJ2-3 TRBV2 ASSESPTGTDTQY
TRBJ2-2 TRBV6-5 ASSYGTGNTGELF
TRBJ2-7 TRBV7-3 ASSPVGSSEEQY
TRBJ1-4 TRBV6-4 ASSDRINRGSNEKLF
TRBJ1-1 TRBV7-9 ASRTGALNTEAF
TRBJ1-1 TRBV6-1 ASSEYDRNSEAF
TRBJ2-1 TRBV19 ASRLGLAGDYNEQF
TRBJ2-1 TRBV6-5 ASSSRGTYNEQF
TRBJ2-1 TRBV9 ASSVATGDLEQF
TRBJ2-3 TRBV7-6 ASSLGAARKITDTQY
TRBJ2-5 TRBV6-5 ASRAHVYQETQY
TRBJ2-1 TRBV11-2 ASSPGVRLAYNEQF
TRBJ2-1 TRBV7-2 ASSIAGNEQF
TRBJ2-1 TRBV29-1 SVEGSGGYNEQF
TRBJ2-1 TRBV7-3 ASSPGLAGNEQF
TRBJ1-2 TRBV6-5 ASSYSGTDYGYT
TRBJ1-1 TRBV16 ASSQSPGVGTEAF
TRBJ1-4 TRBV2 ASSSPGANEKLF
TRBJ2-3 TRBV28 ASRGRDRLAGGVGTDTQY
TRBJ1-1 TRBV7-3 ASSVNRAGTEAF
TRBJ1-5 TRBV27 ASSKGANQPQH
TRBJ1-2 TRBV5-1 ASSLARGQGMDGYT
TRBJ1-1 TRBV7-9 ASSYDSGAEAF
TRBJ2-1 TRBV9 ASSGGLAGITYNEQF
TRBJ2-7 TRBV5-6 ASSPGAYEQY
TRBJ2-2 TRBV5-1 ASSPRTGYTGELF
TRBJ2-7 TRBV28 AGGTGVLEQY